This is a list of T cell receptor beta chains from one sample in a study of blood T cell repertoires in COVID-19. Libraries were prepared by immunoSEQ multiplex PCR; TCRdb keeps only in-frame clonotypes and omits some of them. This sample carries 150,000 to 180,000 clones, about 80% of them seen once, and the ten largest clones take about 31%. What was sequenced was peripheral blood. These receptors all come from a woman in her sixties with acute or convalescent COVID-19. The CDR3 runs from the conserved cysteine through the conserved F or W. The D gene is left open where the match is weak. Size is stated for part of the rows, as once, few or many counts, or as a class when the clone is expanded.

length	size	J	D	V	CDR3	DNA
13	-	TRBJ1-2	TRBD1	TRBV28	CASTPRGWYGYTF	TGTGCCAGCACCCCCAGGGGGTGGTATGGCTACACCTTC
15	-	TRBJ1-5	TRBD1	TRBV7-8	CASTYRGDSNQPQHF	TGTGCCAGCACCTACAGGGGTGATAGCAATCAGCCCCAGCATTTT
17	-	TRBJ2-3	-	TRBV18	CASSPGLGGSNTDTQYF	TGTGCCAGCTCACCAGGGTTAGGAGGTAGCAACACAGATACGCAGTATTTT
12	-	TRBJ1-2	-	TRBV6-5	CASRGGNYGYTF	TGTGCCAGCAGGGGGGGGAACTATGGCTACACCTTC
15	-	TRBJ1-1	TRBD1	TRBV2	CASTGTGGLGTEAFF	TGTGCCAGCACGGGGACAGGGGGCCTAGGGACTGAAGCTTTCTTT
13	few	TRBJ1-1	-	TRBV28	CASLFSMNTEAFF	TGTGCCAGCCTATTCTCCATGAACACTGAAGCTTTCTTT
16	-	TRBJ2-2	-	TRBV5-1	CASSPGRREVHGELFF	TGCGCCAGCAGCCCCGGGCGGAGGGAAGTTCACGGGGAGCTGTTTTTT
20	-	TRBJ2-1	TRBD1	TRBV5-4	CASTARGQGILLRSINEQFF	TGTGCCAGCACCGCCCGAGGACAGGGGATTCTCCTGCGGTCGATCAATGAGCAGTTCTTC
14	-	TRBJ2-5	-	TRBV10-1	CASSESAGQETQYF	TGCGCCAGCAGTGAAAGCGCGGGGCAAGAGACCCAGTACTTC
15	-	TRBJ1-2	TRBD1	TRBV14	CASSQEGGRGGGYTF	TGTGCCAGCAGCCAAGAAGGGGGCAGGGGAGGTGGCTACACCTTC
12	few	TRBJ2-5	-	TRBV7-9	CASAILQETQYF	TGTGCCAGCGCTATACTACAAGAGACCCAGTACTTC
15	-	TRBJ1-1	-	TRBV10-3	CAISESTQGHTEAFF	TGTGCCATCAGTGAGTCGACACAGGGCCACACTGAAGCTTTCTTT
13	-	TRBJ2-7	-	TRBV3-1/TRBV3-2	CASSQNQGFEQYF	TGTGCCAGCAGCCAAAACCAGGGGTTCGAGCAGTACTTC
16	-	TRBJ2-5	-	TRBV7-2	CASSLAHAGLGETQYF	TGTGCCAGCAGCTTAGCGCATGCGGGGTTGGGGGAGACCCAGTACTTC
15	-	TRBJ1-2	TRBD1	TRBV19	CASSYTTGGNYGYTF	TGTGCCAGTAGCTATACGACAGGGGGAAACTATGGCTACACCTTC
17	-	TRBJ1-6	-	TRBV18	CASSPPSWTANNSPLHF	TGTGCCAGCTCACCCCCTTCCTGGACAGCAAATAATTCACCCCTCCACTTT
15	-	TRBJ1-1	-	TRBV6-2/TRBV6-3	CASSYSVRMNTEAFF	TGTGCCAGCAGTTACTCGGTGAGGATGAACACTGAAGCTTTCTTT
16	-	TRBJ1-5	TRBD1	TRBV19	CASSNLGQGAGQPQHF	TGTGCCAGTAGTAACTTGGGACAGGGGGCCGGTCAGCCCCAGCATTTT
15	-	TRBJ2-7	TRBD1	TRBV19	CASSIGRTGSYEQYF	TGTGCCAGTAGTATAGGACGGACAGGTTCCTACGAGCAGTACTTC
13	-	TRBJ1-1	TRBD1	TRBV27	CASSRKTGTGAFF	TGTGCCAGCAGTAGGAAGACAGGGACTGGGGCTTTCTTT
14	-	TRBJ2-7	-	TRBV19	CASSLTGAPYEQYF	TGTGCCAGTAGTCTGACAGGTGCCCCCTACGAGCAGTACTTC
15	-	TRBJ2-6	-	TRBV9	CASSGLSSGANVLTF	TGTGCCAGCAGCGGCCTATCCTCTGGGGCCAACGTCCTGACTTTC
13	-	TRBJ1-1	-	TRBV19	CASSIQGTTEAFF	TGTGCCAGTAGTATCCAGGGTACGACTGAAGCTTTCTTT
16	-	TRBJ1-3	-	TRBV6-5	CASSYGGANSGNTIYF	TGTGCCAGCAGTTACGGAGGGGCGAATTCTGGAAACACCATATATTTT
16	few	TRBJ1-6	-	TRBV7-2	CASSLNLRGGGSPLHF	TGTGCCAGCAGCTTAAATCTCCGAGGGGGTGGATCACCCCTCCACTTT
15	-	TRBJ1-1	TRBD1	TRBV2	CARGTESKVNTEAFF	TGTGCCAGGGGGACAGAAAGTAAAGTGAACACTGAAGCTTTCTTT
17	few	TRBJ2-2	TRBD2	TRBV9	CASSVGLAGVLTGELFF	TGTGCCAGCAGCGTAGGACTAGCGGGGGTACTCACCGGGGAGCTGTTTTTT
14	-	TRBJ1-1	-	TRBV19	CASSIQGRNTEAFF	TGTGCCAGTAGTATCCAGGGTCGGAACACTGAAGCTTTCTTT
17	-	TRBJ1-2	TRBD1	TRBV28	CASSHAGTGGTNYGYTF	TGTGCCAGCAGTCACGCCGGGACAGGGGGAACAAACTATGGCTACACCTTC
12	few	TRBJ2-3	TRBD1	TRBV2	CASRTGEDTQYF	TGTGCCAGCAGGACAGGGGAGGATACGCAGTATTTT
14	-	TRBJ1-1	-	TRBV5-1	CASSLGQENTEAFF	TGCGCCAGCAGCTTGGGACAGGAGAACACTGAAGCTTTCTTT
16	few	TRBJ1-5	TRBD1	TRBV18	CASSPLGTGGNQPQHF	TGTGCCAGCTCACCTCTTGGAACAGGGGGCAATCAGCCCCAGCATTTT
15	few	TRBJ2-5	-	TRBV27	CASRQETQGRETQYF	TGTGCCAGCAGACAAGAGACTCAGGGTAGAGAGACCCAGTACTTC
15	-	TRBJ1-1	TRBD1	TRBV27	CASSLLGQGRTEAFF	TGTGCCAGCAGTTTACTCGGACAGGGGCGCACTGAAGCTTTCTTT
15	many	TRBJ1-2	-	TRBV4-1	CASSQDLNSNYGYTF	TGCGCCAGCAGCCAAGATCTGAACTCTAACTATGGCTACACCTTC
15	-	TRBJ2-2	TRBD1	TRBV27	CASSSQGARAGELFF	TGTGCCAGCAGTTCCCAGGGGGCGCGGGCCGGGGAGCTGTTTTTT
16	-	TRBJ1-2	TRBD1	TRBV5-4	CASSLVQGAPNYGYTF	TGTGCCAGCAGCTTGGTACAGGGGGCGCCTAACTATGGCTACACCTTC
16	-	TRBJ1-4	-	TRBV7-9	CASSPKRNRALEKLFF	TGTGCCAGCAGCCCGAAGAGGAACAGGGCACTTGAAAAACTGTTTTTT
15	once	TRBJ2-5	TRBD2	TRBV5-8	CASSYGTSGEETQYF	TGTGCCAGCAGCTACGGGACTAGCGGGGAAGAGACCCAGTACTTC
14	-	TRBJ1-5	TRBD1	TRBV2	CASSTTGNDQPQHF	TGTGCCAGCAGCACGACAGGGAACGATCAGCCCCAGCATTTT
15	once	TRBJ1-1	TRBD1	TRBV7-2	CASSYSGTGGTEAFF	TGTGCCAGCAGCTATTCCGGGACAGGGGGCACTGAAGCTTTCTTT
12	-	TRBJ2-1	-	TRBV10-1	CASSEGRDEQFF	TGCGCCAGCAGTGAGGGCCGGGATGAGCAGTTCTTC
15	-	TRBJ1-5	-	TRBV27	CASSLVRGSNQPQHF	TGTGCCAGCAGTTTGGTCAGGGGAAGCAATCAGCCCCAGCATTTT
14	-	TRBJ1-5	-	TRBV11-2	CASSAHSSNQPQHF	TGTGCCAGCAGCGCACACAGTAGCAATCAGCCCCAGCATTTT
14	once	TRBJ2-2	-	TRBV2	CASSLRRGTGELFF	TGTGCCAGCAGCCTAAGGCGGGGCACCGGGGAGCTGTTTTTT
14	-	TRBJ1-1	TRBD1	TRBV28	CASRAGQGYTEAFF	TGTGCCAGCAGGGCAGGACAGGGCTACACTGAAGCTTTCTTT
14	once	TRBJ1-5	TRBD1	TRBV7-2	CASSWDSGNQPQHF	TGTGCCAGCAGCTGGGACAGTGGCAATCAGCCCCAGCATTTT
15	-	TRBJ1-6	-	TRBV5-5	CASSFGAEQNSPLHF	TGTGCCAGCAGCTTTGGGGCAGAACAAAATTCACCCCTCCACTTT
12	-	TRBJ2-4	-	TRBV7-2	CASSLEPNIQYF	TGTGCCAGCAGCTTAGAGCCAAACATTCAGTACTTC
15	-	TRBJ1-2	-	TRBV5-4	CASSFGLQGRDGYTF	TGTGCCAGCAGCTTTGGATTACAGGGCCGGGATGGCTACACCTTC
15	-	TRBJ1-2	-	TRBV5-5	CASSFSGGPNLGYTF	TGTGCCAGCAGCTTTAGCGGGGGGCCAAATTTGGGCTACACCTTC
16	-	TRBJ1-1	TRBD1	TRBV19	CASSISPGQGGTEAFF	TGTGCCAGTAGTATATCCCCGGGACAGGGGGGCACTGAAGCTTTCTTT
13	few	TRBJ1-1	-	TRBV3-1/TRBV3-2	CASSQVSAGEAFF	TGTGCCAGCAGCCAAGTTTCTGCGGGGGAAGCTTTCTTT
17	-	TRBJ2-6	-	TRBV18	CASSQAGVLSGANVLTF	TGTGCCAGCTCACAAGCCGGGGTTCTCTCTGGGGCCAACGTCCTGACTTTC
15	few	TRBJ2-5	TRBD2	TRBV7-9	CASSWASGGKETQYF	TGTGCCAGCAGCTGGGCGAGCGGGGGGAAAGAGACCCAGTACTTC
17	-	TRBJ2-3	TRBD2	TRBV9	CASSEIRTSPHTDTQYF	TGTGCCAGCAGCGAAATAAGGACTAGCCCTCACACAGATACGCAGTATTTT
17	-	TRBJ1-1	TRBD1	TRBV19	CASSTRDRGKTNTEAFF	TGTGCCAGTAGTACCCGGGACAGGGGAAAGACGAACACTGAAGCTTTCTTT
13	-	TRBJ2-5	-	TRBV7-2	CASKDYLGETQYF	TGTGCCAGCAAGGACTATTTAGGAGAGACCCAGTACTTC
13	-	TRBJ2-5	-	TRBV4-2	CASTRDRRGTQYF	TGTGCCAGCACCAGAGACAGGAGAGGGACCCAGTACTTC